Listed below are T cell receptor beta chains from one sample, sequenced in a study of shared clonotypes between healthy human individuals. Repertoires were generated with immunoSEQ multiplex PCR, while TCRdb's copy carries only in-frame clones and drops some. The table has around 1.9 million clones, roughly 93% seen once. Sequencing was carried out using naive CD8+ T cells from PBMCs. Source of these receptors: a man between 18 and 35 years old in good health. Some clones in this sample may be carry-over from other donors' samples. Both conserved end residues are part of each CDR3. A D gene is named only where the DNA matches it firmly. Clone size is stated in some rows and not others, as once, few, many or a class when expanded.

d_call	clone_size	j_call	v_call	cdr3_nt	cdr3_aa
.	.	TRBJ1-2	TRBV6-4	TGTGCCAGCAGTGACTCGGCGGGCCGGGGGGTCTATGGCTACACCTTC	CASSDSAGRGVYGYTF
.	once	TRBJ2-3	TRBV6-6	TGTGCCAGCAGTTACGGGACGCGAGATAACACAGATACGCAGTATTTT	CASSYGTRDNTDTQYF
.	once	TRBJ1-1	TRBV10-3	TGTGCCATCAGTGAGGAACAGGGAGTTATCATGAACACTGAAGCTTTCTTT	CAISEEQGVIMNTEAFF
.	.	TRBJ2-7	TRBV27	TGTGCCAGCAGTCCCTCTAGCTCCTACGAGCAGTACTTC	CASSPSSSYEQYF
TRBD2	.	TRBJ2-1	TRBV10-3	TGTGCCATCAGTGAGTCGCCCGGGACTAGCGGAAATGAGCAGTTCTTC	CAISESPGTSGNEQFF
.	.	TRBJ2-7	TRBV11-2	TGTGCCAGCAGCTTAGGTATGGGTGCAGGGGTGAAAGAGCAGTACTTC	CASSLGMGAGVKEQYF
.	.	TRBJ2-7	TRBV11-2	TGTGCCAGCAGCCCAGCTAGATCCTACGAGCAGTACTTC	CASSPARSYEQYF
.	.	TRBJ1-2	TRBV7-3	TGTGCCAGCAGCTTAGGGGCAGGAGGGAAGTATGGCTACACCTTC	CASSLGAGGKYGYTF
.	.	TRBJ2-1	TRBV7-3	TGTGCCAGCAGCATAACCGGGACATCTTACAATGAGCAGTTCTTC	CASSITGTSYNEQFF
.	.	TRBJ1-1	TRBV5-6	TGTGCCAGCCGGGCGGGGACTGAAGCTTTCTTT	CASRAGTEAFF
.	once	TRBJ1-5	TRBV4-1	TGCGCCAGCAGCCAAACCCAGGGTCTCAATCAGCCCCAGCATTTT	CASSQTQGLNQPQHF
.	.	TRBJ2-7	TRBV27	TGTGCCAGCAGTCTACTCTCCTCTGGCGAGCAGTACTTC	CASSLLSSGEQYF
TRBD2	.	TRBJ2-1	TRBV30	TGTGCCTGGAGTGTAACGCTAGCGGTTAATGAGCAGTTCTTC	CAWSVTLAVNEQFF
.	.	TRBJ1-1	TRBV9	TGTGCCAGCAGCGACGGTATGAACACTGAAGCTTTCTTT	CASSDGMNTEAFF
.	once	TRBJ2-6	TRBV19	TGTGCCAGTACAACCGGGGCCAACGTCCTGACTTTC	CASTTGANVLTF
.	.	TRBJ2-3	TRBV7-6	TGTGCCAGCAGCCCGGGTGGGTACGCCACAGATACGCAGTATTTT	CASSPGGYATDTQYF
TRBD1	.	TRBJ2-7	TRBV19	TGTGCCAGCGGGACAGGGCCTTCCTACGAGCAGTACTTC	CASGTGPSYEQYF
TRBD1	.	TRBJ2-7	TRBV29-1	TGCAGCGTTTTGGGACAGGGTATGTACGAGCAGTACTTC	CSVLGQGMYEQYF
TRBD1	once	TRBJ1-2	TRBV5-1	TGCGCCAGCAGCGGTAGTAATGGACAGGGTAGTTTCTATGGCTACACCTTC	CASSGSNGQGSFYGYTF
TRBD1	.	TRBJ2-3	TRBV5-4	TGTGCCAGCAGCTTTGGGCAGGGGGGCACAGATACGCAGTATTTT	CASSFGQGGTDTQYF
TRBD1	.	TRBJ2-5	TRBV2	TGTGCCAGCAGCGAGACGAGGGACAGTCAAGAGACCCAGTACTTC	CASSETRDSQETQYF
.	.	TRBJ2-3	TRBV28	TGTGCCAGCACACACCTTGCGGGCACAGATACGCAGTATTTT	CASTHLAGTDTQYF
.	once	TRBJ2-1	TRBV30	TGTGCCTGGAGTGTGGGCCGAAATGAGCAGTTCTTC	CAWSVGRNEQFF
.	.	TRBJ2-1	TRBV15	TGTGCCACCAGCAGAGTAGTGGAACTTAACAATGAGCAGTTCTTC	CATSRVVELNNEQFF
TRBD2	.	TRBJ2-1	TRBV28	TGTGCCAGCAGTTGGTCTAGCGGGAGGTACAATGAGCAGTTCTTC	CASSWSSGRYNEQFF
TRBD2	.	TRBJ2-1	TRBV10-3	TGTGCCATCAGTGAGACACTAGCGGGAGTAGGTGATGAGCAGTTCTTC	CAISETLAGVGDEQFF
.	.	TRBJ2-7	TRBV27	TGTGCCAGCAGTTTATCCACTAGCTCCCACGAGCAGTACTTC	CASSLSTSSHEQYF
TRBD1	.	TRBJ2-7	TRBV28	TGTGCCAGCAGTTTCGAGACAGGGGAGGTGTTTGAGCAGTACTTC	CASSFETGEVFEQYF
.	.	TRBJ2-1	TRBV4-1	TGCGCCAGCAGCCAAGTGCGTCCTCGCAATGAGCAGTTCTTC	CASSQVRPRNEQFF
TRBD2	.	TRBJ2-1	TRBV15	TGTGCCACCAGCAGAGATAGTAATAGCGGGGCAAACAATGAGCAGTTCTTC	CATSRDSNSGANNEQFF
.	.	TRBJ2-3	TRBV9	TGTGCCAGCAGCGGGCTAGACGGCGGCAGGGATACGCAGTATTTT	CASSGLDGGRDTQYF
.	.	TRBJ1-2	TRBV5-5	TGTGCCAGCAGCTTGGTTAGGCTCAGGGATGGCTACACCTTC	CASSLVRLRDGYTF
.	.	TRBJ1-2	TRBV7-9	TGTGCCAGCAGCCTTGGAGTCCGGACAGATAACTATGGCTACACCTTC	CASSLGVRTDNYGYTF
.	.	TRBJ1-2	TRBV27	TGTGCCAGCAAAGGGGCCGCTAGCTGGAACTATGGCTACACCTTC	CASKGAASWNYGYTF
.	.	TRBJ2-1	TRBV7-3	TGTGCCAGCAGCTCCTTGGAGGGTGCTGGGAATGAGCAGTTCTTC	CASSSLEGAGNEQFF
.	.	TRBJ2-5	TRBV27	TGTGCCAGCAAAGAGGGTTTCGTCCAAGAGACCCAGTACTTC	CASKEGFVQETQYF
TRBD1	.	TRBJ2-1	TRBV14	TGTGCCAGCAGCCATTTGGACAGGTTTCCCTACAATGAGCAGTTCTTC	CASSHLDRFPYNEQFF
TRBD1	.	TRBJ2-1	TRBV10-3	TGTGCCATCAGTTGGGGGGACAGGGTTTGGGATGAGCAGTTCTTC	CAISWGDRVWDEQFF
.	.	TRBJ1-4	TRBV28	TGTGCCAGCAGTCCCCCTAATGAAAAACTGTTTTTT	CASSPPNEKLFF
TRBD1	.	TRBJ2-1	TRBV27	TGTGCCAGCAGACCAATAGGACAGGGATACAATGAGCAGTTCTTC	CASRPIGQGYNEQFF
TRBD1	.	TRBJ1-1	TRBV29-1	TGCAGCGCACAATGGGGGACAGGGGGTCCCGAAGCTTTCTTT	CSAQWGTGGPEAFF
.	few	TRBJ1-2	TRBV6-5	TGTGCCAGCGGTCCGGGACACAACTATGGCTACACCTTC	CASGPGHNYGYTF
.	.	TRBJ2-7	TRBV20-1	TGCAGTGCTAGACCACACGGAGAGCAGTACTTC	CSARPHGEQYF
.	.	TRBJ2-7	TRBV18	TGTGCCAGCTCACCTGGAGACTCCTACGAGCAGTACTTC	CASSPGDSYEQYF
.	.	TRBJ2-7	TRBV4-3	TGCGCCAGCAGCCAAGATCACCCAGGCGGCTACGAGCAGTACTTC	CASSQDHPGGYEQYF
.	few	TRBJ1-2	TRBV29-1	TGCAGCGTTGAAGCTGTTGATGGCTACACCTTC	CSVEAVDGYTF
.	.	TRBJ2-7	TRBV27	TGTGCCAGCAGTCAGAGGACTACTGTCTACGAGCAGTACTTC	CASSQRTTVYEQYF
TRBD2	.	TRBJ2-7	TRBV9	TGTGCCAGCAGCGTAGACGGGAGGTCCTACGAGCAGTACTTC	CASSVDGRSYEQYF
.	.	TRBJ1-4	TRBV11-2	TGTGCCAGCAGCTTAGGGGGTGGGCAGAATGAAAAACTGTTTTTT	CASSLGGGQNEKLFF
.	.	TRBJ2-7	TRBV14	TGTGCCAGCAGCCAAGAACGGATAACAGGGCTGGACGAGCAGTACTTC	CASSQERITGLDEQYF
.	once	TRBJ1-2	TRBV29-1	TGCAGCGTTGAACCCCACTTTAGTGAGGGCGTAATCTATGGCTACACCTTC	CSVEPHFSEGVIYGYTF